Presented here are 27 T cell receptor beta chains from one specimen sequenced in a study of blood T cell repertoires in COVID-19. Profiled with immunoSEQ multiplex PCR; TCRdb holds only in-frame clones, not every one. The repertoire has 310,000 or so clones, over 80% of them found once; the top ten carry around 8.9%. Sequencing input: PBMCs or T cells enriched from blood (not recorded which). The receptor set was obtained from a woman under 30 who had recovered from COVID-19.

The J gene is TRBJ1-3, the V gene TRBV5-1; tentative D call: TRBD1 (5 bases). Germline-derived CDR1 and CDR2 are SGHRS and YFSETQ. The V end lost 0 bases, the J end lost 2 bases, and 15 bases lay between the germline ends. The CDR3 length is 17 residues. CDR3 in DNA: TGCGCCAGCAGCTTGGCCGGGCAGGGCGTCGCTGGAAACACCATATATTTT. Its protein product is CASSLAGQGVAGNTIYF.

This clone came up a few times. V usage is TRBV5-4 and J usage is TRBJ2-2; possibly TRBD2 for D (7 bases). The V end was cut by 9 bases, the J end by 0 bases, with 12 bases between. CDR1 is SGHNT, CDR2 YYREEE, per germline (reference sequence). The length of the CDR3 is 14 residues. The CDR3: CATLGGPNTGELFF. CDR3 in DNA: TGTGCCACATTGGGGGGGCCGAACACCGGGGAGCTGTTTTTT.

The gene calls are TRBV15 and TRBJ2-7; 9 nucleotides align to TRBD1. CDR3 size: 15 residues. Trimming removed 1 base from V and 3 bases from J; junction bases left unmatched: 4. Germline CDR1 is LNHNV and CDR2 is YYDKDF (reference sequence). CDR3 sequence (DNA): TGTGCCACCAGCAGAGGAGGGACAGGGAACTACGAGCAGTACTTC. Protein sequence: CATSRGGTGNYEQYF.

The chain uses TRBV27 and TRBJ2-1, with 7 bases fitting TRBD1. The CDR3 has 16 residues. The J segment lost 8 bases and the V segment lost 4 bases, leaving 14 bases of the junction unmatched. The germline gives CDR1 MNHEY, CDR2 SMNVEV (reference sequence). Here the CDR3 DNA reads TGTGCCAGCAGTTCGGCAGGGGGAAGTGCCGTGGATGAGCAGTTCTTC. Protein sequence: CASSSAGGSAVDEQFF.

CDR3 DNA: TGTGCCAGCAGCACCCGGGTTCGGGACAGGCTTAGAGCTTTCTTT. Protein product: CASSTRVRDRLRAFF. V and J are TRBV21-1 and TRBJ1-1; TRBD1 is the table's D call, not checked against the DNA. TRBV21-1 has pseudogene status. The CDR3 has 15 residues.

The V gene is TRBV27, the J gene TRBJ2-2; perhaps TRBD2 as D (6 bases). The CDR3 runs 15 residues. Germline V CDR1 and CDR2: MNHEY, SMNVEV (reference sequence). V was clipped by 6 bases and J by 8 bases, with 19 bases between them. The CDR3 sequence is CASSPRLGPAGELFF. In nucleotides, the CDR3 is TGTGCCAGCAGCCCTAGACTAGGTCCGGCGGGGGAGCTGTTTTTT.

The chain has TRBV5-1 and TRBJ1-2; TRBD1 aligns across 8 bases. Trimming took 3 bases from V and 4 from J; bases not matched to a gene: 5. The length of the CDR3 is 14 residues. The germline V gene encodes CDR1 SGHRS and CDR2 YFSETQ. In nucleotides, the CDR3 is TGCGCCAGCAGCTCCCCGGGACAGGTCTATGGCTACACCTTC. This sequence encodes CASSSPGQVYGYTF.

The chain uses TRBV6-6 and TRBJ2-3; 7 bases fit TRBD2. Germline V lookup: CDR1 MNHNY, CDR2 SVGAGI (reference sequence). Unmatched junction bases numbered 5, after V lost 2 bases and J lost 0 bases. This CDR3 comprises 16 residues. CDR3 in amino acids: CASSYGRDPSTDTQYF. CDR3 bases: TGTGCCAGCAGTTACGGGAGGGACCCTAGCACAGATACGCAGTATTTT.

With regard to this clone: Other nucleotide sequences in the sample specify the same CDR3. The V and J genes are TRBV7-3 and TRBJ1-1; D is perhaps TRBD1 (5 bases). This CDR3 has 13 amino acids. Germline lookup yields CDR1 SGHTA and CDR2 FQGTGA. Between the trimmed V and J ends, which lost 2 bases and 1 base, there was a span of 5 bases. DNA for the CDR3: TGTGCCAGCAGCTTACAGGGGAACACTGAAGCTTTCTTT. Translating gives CASSLQGNTEAFF.

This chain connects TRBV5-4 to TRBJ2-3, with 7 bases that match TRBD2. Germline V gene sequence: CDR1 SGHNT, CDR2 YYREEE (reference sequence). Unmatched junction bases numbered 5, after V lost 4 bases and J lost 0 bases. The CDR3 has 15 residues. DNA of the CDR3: TGTGCCAGCAGCCCAGCGGGGACTAGCACAGATACGCAGTATTTT. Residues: CASSPAGTSTDTQYF. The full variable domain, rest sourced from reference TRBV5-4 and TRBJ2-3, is ETGVTQSPTHLIKTRGQQVTLRCSSQSGHNTVSWYQQALGQGPQFIFQYYREEENGRGNFPPRFSGLQFPNYSSELNVNALELDDSALYLCASSPAGTSTDTQYFGPGTRLTVL.

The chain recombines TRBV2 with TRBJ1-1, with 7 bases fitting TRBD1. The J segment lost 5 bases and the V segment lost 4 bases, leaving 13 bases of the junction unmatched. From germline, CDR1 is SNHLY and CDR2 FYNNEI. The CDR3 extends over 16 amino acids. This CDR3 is CASSGPEQGRGTEAFF. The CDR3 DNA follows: TGTGCCAGCAGTGGCCCCGAACAGGGGCGAGGTACTGAAGCTTTCTTT.

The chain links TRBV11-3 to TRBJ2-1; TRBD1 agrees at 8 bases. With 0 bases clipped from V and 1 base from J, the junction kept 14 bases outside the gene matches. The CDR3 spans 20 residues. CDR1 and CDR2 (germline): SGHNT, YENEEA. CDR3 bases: TGTGCCAGCAGCTTAGAGACGGGACAGGCACGCGTCGGATCCTACAATGAGCAGTTCTTC. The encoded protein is CASSLETGQARVGSYNEQFF.

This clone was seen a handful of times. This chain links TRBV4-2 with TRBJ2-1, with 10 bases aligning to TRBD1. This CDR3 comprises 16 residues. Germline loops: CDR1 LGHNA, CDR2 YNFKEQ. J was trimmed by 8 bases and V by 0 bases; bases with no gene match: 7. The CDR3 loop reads CASSQDWGTGADEQFF. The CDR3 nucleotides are TGTGCCAGCAGCCAAGATTGGGGGACAGGGGCGGATGAGCAGTTCTTC.

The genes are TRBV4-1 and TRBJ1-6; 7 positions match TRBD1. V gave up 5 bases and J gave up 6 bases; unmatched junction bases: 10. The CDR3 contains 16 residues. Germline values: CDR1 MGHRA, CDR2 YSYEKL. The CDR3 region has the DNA TGCGCCAGCAGCAGGGTACAGGGGTCAGTTAATTCACCCCTCCACTTT. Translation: CASSRVQGSVNSPLHF.

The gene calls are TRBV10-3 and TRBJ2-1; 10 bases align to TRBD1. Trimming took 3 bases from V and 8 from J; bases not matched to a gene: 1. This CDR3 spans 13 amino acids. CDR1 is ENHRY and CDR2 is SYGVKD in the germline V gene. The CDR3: CAISDGQGDEQFF. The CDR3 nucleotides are TGTGCCATCAGTGATGGACAGGGGGATGAGCAGTTCTTC.

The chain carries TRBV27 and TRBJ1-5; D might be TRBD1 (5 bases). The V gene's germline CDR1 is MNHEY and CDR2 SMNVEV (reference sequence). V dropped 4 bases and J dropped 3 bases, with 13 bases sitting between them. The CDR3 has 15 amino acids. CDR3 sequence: CASSSQGGFNQPQHF. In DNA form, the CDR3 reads TGTGCCAGCAGTTCCCAGGGTGGTTTCAATCAGCCCCAGCATTTT.

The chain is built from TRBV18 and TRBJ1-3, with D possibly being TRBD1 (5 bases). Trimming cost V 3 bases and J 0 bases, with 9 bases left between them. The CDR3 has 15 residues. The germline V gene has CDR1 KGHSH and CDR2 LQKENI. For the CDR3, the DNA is TGTGCCAGCTCACCGTCAGGGAACTCTGGAAACACCATATATTTT. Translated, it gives CASSPSGNSGNTIYF.

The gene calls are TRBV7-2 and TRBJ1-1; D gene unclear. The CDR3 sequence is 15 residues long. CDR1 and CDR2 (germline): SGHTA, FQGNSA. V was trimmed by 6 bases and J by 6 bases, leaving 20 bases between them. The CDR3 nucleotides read TGTGCCAGCAGGTTCATTCCGGGAGATCCTCCTGAAGCTTTCTTT. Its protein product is CASRFIPGDPPEAFF.

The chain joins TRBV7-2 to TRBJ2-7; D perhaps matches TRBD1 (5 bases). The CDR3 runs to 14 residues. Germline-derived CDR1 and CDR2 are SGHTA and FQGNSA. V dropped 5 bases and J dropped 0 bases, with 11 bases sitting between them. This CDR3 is CASSPRQSSYEQYF. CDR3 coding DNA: TGTGCCAGCAGCCCACGACAGAGCTCCTACGAGCAGTACTTC.

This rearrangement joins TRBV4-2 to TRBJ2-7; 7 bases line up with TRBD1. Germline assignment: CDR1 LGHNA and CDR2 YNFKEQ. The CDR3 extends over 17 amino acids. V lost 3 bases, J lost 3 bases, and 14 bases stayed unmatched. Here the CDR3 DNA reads TGTGCCAGCAGCCAGGACATGACAGGGTATGAGGGCTACGAGCAGTACTTC. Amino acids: CASSQDMTGYEGYEQYF.

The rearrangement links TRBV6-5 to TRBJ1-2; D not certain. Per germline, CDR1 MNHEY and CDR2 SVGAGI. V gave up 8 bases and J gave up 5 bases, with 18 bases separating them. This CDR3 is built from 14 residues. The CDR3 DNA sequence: TGTGCCAGCTCAAATGGGCAGACGAGATATGGCTACACCTTC. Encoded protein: CASSNGQTRYGYTF.

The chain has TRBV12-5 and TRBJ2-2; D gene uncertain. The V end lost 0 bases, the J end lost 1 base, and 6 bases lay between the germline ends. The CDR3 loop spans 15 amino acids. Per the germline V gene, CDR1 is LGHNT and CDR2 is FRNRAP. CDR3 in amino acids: CASGLVLRNTGELFF. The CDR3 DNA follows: TGTGCTAGTGGTTTGGTACTTCGGAACACCGGGGAGCTGTTTTTT. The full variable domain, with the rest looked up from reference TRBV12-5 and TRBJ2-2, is DARVTQTPRHKVTEMGQEVTMRCQPILGHNTVFWYRQTMMQGLELLAYFRNRAPLDDSGMPKDRFSAEMPDATLATLKIQPSEPRDSAVYFCASGLVLRNTGELFFGEGSRLTVL.

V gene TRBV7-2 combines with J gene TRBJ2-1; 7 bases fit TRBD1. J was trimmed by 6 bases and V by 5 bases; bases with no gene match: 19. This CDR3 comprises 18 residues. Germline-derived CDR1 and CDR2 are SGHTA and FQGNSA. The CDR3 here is CASSTRPYRDRTLNEQFF. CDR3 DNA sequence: TGTGCCAGCAGCACGCGACCCTACCGGGACAGAACCCTCAATGAGCAGTTCTTC.

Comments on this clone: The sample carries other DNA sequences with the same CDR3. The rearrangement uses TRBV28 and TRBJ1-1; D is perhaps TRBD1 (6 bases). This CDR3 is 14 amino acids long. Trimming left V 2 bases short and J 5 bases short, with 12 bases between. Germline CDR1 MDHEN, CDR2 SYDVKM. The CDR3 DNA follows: TGTGCCAGCAGTTTACTACAGGGTCGGACTGAAGCTTTCTTT. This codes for CASSLLQGRTEAFF.

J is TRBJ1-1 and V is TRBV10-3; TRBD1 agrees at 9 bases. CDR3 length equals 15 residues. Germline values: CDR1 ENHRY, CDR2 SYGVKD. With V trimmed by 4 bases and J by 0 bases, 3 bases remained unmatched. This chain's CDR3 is CAISGTGALNTEAFF. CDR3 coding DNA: TGTGCCATCAGTGGGACAGGGGCCTTGAACACTGAAGCTTTCTTT.

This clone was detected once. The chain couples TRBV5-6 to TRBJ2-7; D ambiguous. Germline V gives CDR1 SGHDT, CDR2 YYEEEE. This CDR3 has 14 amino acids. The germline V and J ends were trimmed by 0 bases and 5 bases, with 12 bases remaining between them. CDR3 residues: CASSLDQYGHEQYF. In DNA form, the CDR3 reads TGTGCCAGCAGCTTGGATCAGTATGGGCACGAGCAGTACTTC.

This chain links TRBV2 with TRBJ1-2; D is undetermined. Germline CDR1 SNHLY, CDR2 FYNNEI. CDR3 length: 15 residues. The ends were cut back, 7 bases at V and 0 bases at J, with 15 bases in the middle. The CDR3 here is CASTWEITTNYGYTF. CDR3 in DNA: TGTGCCAGCACATGGGAGATAACCACTAACTATGGCTACACCTTC.